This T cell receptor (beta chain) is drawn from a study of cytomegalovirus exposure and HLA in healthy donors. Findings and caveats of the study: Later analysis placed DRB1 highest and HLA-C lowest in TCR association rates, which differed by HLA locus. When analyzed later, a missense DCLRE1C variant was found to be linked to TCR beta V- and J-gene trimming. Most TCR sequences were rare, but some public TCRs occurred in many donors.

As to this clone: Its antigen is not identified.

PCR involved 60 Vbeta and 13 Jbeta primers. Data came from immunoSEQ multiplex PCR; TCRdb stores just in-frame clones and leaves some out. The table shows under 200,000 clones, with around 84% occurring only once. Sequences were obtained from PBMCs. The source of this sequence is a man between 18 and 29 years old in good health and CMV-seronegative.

The CDR3 region has the DNA TGTGCCAGCAGCCCCACCGGTTCAGGGGATACGCAGTATTTT. This gives the protein CASSPTGSGDTQYF. The V and J genes are TRBV7-3 and TRBJ2-3, with D possibly TRBD1 on 5 matching bases. V was clipped by 5 bases and J by 6 bases, with 15 bases between them. Germline assignment: CDR1 SGHTA and CDR2 FQGTGA. This CDR3 has 14 residues. Supplemented by reference TRBV7-3 and TRBJ2-3, the full variable domain reads GAGVSQTPSNKVTEKGKYVELRCDPISGHTALYWYRQSLGQGPEFLIYFQGTGAADDSGLPNDRFFAVRPEGSVSTLKIQRTERGDSAVYLCASSPTGSGDTQYFGPGTRLTVL.